This paragraph reports one T cell receptor (beta chain). Trimming left V 6 bases short and J 4 bases short, with 15 bases between. CDR1 MDHEN and CDR2 SYDVKM come from the germline V gene. The CDR3 has 14 residues. The repertoire was sequenced with immunoSEQ multiplex PCR; TCRdb's copy has only in-frame clones and lacks some. The sample yields over a million clones, more than 95% seen once. The study enrolled healthy HIV-negative adults without recent acute infections or vaccinations as donors. This entry comes from a study of shared clonotypes between healthy human individuals. Input material: naive CD4+ T cells sorted from blood. Subset in this sample: CD45RA+ positively selected. The sequence was obtained from a young man in good health. The chain has TRBV28 and TRBJ2-5, with TRBD2 as a possible D gene (5 bases). CDR3 in amino acids: CASRSTGRGETQYF. CDR3 in DNA: TGTGCCAGCAGATCGACGGGGAGAGGAGAGACCCAGTACTTC.